The 28 T cell receptor beta chains below all came from one sample that was sequenced in a study of tumor-infiltrating lymphocytes in primary liver carcinoma. A constant-region primer primed TCR beta cDNA synthesis from 400 to 550 ng of total RNA. Libraries for TCR beta were built through three nested multiplex PCR rounds, which together made up a slightly modified ARM-PCR procedure. TRBV1-TRBV30 forward primers paired with a C-beta reverse primer were used in the first two PCR rounds, which ran 9 to 10 cycles each. TCRdb itself ran the multiplex PCR reads through MiXCR, one entry per CDR3 protein. This sample yields approximately 100,000 distinct CDR3 sequences, of which 65% to 75% are seen a single time; approximately 12% belongs to the top ten. Co-extraction of RNA and DNA was performed on roughly 20-33 mg of unsorted bulk tissue. What was sequenced was liver tumor tissue from sampling region 2. Subset of the sample: tumor region T2, inferior pole. Receptor source: a woman aged 60-75 years with primary liver carcinoma and hepatitis B virus infection.

This rearrangement joins TRBV6-5 to TRBJ2-3; D might be TRBD2 (5 bases). V lost 8 bases, J lost 15 bases, and 27 bases lay in between. CDR1 is MNHEY and CDR2 is SVGAGI in the germline V gene. CDR3 length: 14 amino acids. The CDR3 here is CASAGSSSTDTHYF. CDR3 bases: TGTGCCAGCGCTGGGAGTTCAAGCACAGATACACACTATTTT.

About this clonotype: One junction end does not reproduce the germline sequence, and a read error may be involved. The V call is TRBV10-3, the J call TRBJ2-1; 9 bases fit TRBD2. CDR3 length: 16 amino acids. From germline, CDR1 is ENHRY and CDR2 SYGVKD. The CDR3 is CVISEGSGSGDNEQFF. For the CDR3, the DNA is TGTGTCATCAGTGAGGGTAGCGGGAGCGGTGATAACGAGCAGTTCTTC.

A remark on this clonotype: A junction boundary mismatches the germline segment, possibly from a read error. This chain joins TRBV10-2 and TRBJ2-7; the D is unclear. The CDR3 spans 14 residues. CDR1 WSHSY and CDR2 SAAADI come from the germline V gene. The CDR3 is CASSESTSLYEQYF. The CDR3 nucleotides are TGTGCCAGCAGTGAGTCCACTTCCCTTTACGAGCAGTACTTC.

This clonotype is a singleton in its sample. Without the conserved terminal phenylalanine or tryptophan, this CDR3 likely stems from a read error. The CDR3 sequence: CASSLLAGNQHQHL. DNA for the CDR3: TGTGCCAGCAGCTTATTAGCTGGGAATCAGCACCAGCATTTA. This chain uses TRBV7-8 with TRBJ1-5; D gene unclear. Per the germline V gene, CDR1 is SGHVS and CDR2 is FQNEAQ. The CDR3 has 14 residues.

The chain carries TRBV12-3 or TRBV12-4 and TRBJ2-3, with TRBD2 as a possible D gene (6 bases). The CDR3 runs to 16 residues. Trimming pared 5 bases from V and 7 bases from J, leaving 22 bases between. CDR3 in DNA: TGTGCCAGCAGTGACGTAGGGCCATGGAGGGCCCATACGCAGTATTTT. This encodes CASSDVGPWRAHTQYF.

This clonotype was picked up many times. This chain links TRBV5-1 with TRBJ2-3; D not resolved. This CDR3 comprises 11 residues. In germline, CDR1 is SGHRS, CDR2 YFSETQ. Deletions cut 0 bases from V and 6 bases from J, with 2 bases between. CDR3 sequence reads: CASSLADTQYF. The CDR3, as DNA: TGCGCCAGCAGCTTGGCGGATACGCAGTATTTT.

This clonotype was counted only a few times. With a much larger clone just one base away, this may be a read error. This sequence joins TRBV10-2 and TRBJ1-2, with D maybe TRBD1 (5 bases). Per the germline V gene, CDR1 is WSHSY and CDR2 is SAAADI. CDR3 length equals 14 residues. The CDR3 loop reads CVSSEPGSNYGYTF. As DNA, the CDR3 is TGCGTCAGCAGTGAGCCAGGGAGTAACTATGGCTACACCTTC.

As regards this clonotype: One junction end does not reproduce the germline sequence, and a read error may be involved. V gene TRBV12-5 combines with J gene TRBJ1-2; 8 nucleotides match TRBD1. The germline gives CDR1 LGHNT, CDR2 FRNRAP. This CDR3 comprises 12 residues. The CDR3 coding sequence is TGTGCTAATGCCCAGGGGGCGAGTGGCTACACATTC. It codes for CANAQGASGYTF.

Notes on this clonotype: The junction does not match germline at one end; this may be a read error. The gene calls are TRBV25-1 and TRBJ1-2, with TRBD1 as a possible D gene (5 bases). Germline CDR1 is MGHDK and CDR2 is SYGVNS. The CDR3 has 15 amino acids. The DNA of the CDR3 is TGTGCCAGCAGTGCCGCGACAGCTCAAAACTATGACTACACCTTC. Translation: CASSAATAQNYDYTF.

J is TRBJ2-7 and V is TRBV4-1, with D hard to call. The CDR3 is 14 residues long. The ends were cut back, 2 bases at V and 7 bases at J, with 15 bases in the middle. The germline V gene encodes CDR1 MGHRA and CDR2 YSYEKL. CDR3: CASSQLRTPLEQYF. The CDR3 DNA sequence: TGCGCCAGCAGCCAACTCAGGACCCCCTTAGAGCAGTACTTC.

A single count supports this clonotype. CDR3: CASSPSVQGVGYTF. CDR3 nucleotide sequence: TGTGCCAGCAGCCCCTCGGTACAGGGCGTTGGTTACACCTTC. This rearrangement joins TRBV7-8 to TRBJ1-2; D possibly corresponds to TRBD1 (6 bases). Trimming took off 5 bases at V and 11 bases at J, with 21 bases between the two ends. Germline CDR1 is SGHVS and CDR2 is FQNEAQ. The length of the CDR3 is 14 residues. The full variable domain, rest sourced from reference TRBV7-8 and TRBJ1-2, is GAGVSQSPRYKVAKRGQDVALRCDPISGHVSLFWYQQALGQGPEFLTYFQNEAQLDKSGLPSDRFFAERPEGSVSTLKIQRTQQEDSAVYLCASSPSVQGVGYTFGSGTRLTVV.

Turning to this clonotype: Germline is not matched at one junction end, which may reflect a read error. The chain recombines TRBV11-3 with TRBJ1-1; D is undetermined. Germline CDR1 reads SGHNT; CDR2 reads YENEEA. The CDR3 sequence is 14 residues long. CDR3 loop: CASSQDDLSTEVFF. CDR3 sequence (DNA): TGTGCCAGCAGCCAGGACGACTTGAGCACTGAAGTTTTCTTT.

Concerning this clonotype: The conserved closing phenylalanine or tryptophan is absent in this CDR3, likely reflecting a read error. This rearrangement joins TRBV29-1 to TRBJ2-3; TRBD2 aligns across 8 bases. Looked up from germline, CDR1 is SQVTM and CDR2 is ANQGSEA. This CDR3 spans 15 amino acids. The CDR3 region is CRVAYGSGSADTQYL. The CDR3 DNA sequence: TGCAGGGTAGCCTATGGGAGCGGGAGTGCTGATACGCAGTATCTT.

This chain links TRBV7-9 with TRBJ2-7; 9 bases agree with TRBD2. Per the germline V gene, CDR1 is SEHNR and CDR2 is FQNEAQ (reference sequence). CDR3 length: 15 amino acids. This CDR3 is CTSPRLTAGGFEQYF. In DNA, the CDR3 is TGTACAAGCCCCCGACTAACGGCGGGAGGGTTCGAGCAGTACTTC.

The J gene is TRBJ1-1, the V gene TRBV11-2, with a weak D call TRBD1 (5 bases). Trimming shortened V by 5 bases and J by 7 bases, and 35 bases separated the two germline ends. The CDR3 length is 20 residues. From germline, CDR1 is SGHAT and CDR2 FQNNGV. CDR3 in DNA: TGTGCCAGCAGCCCACATCAGCGCGGACACCTTCGCTTCTGGGGCTATGAAGCTTTCTTT. Encoded protein: CASSPHQRGHLRFWGYEAFF.

The chain combines TRBV11-2 with TRBJ2-5; possible D gene TRBD2, 5 bases. Germline assignment: CDR1 SGHAT and CDR2 FQNNGV. V was clipped by 3 bases and J by 7 bases, with 12 bases between them. The CDR3 extends over 13 amino acids. The CDR3 loop is CASSFIGGGTQYF. The CDR3 DNA reads as TGTGCCAGCAGCTTTATTGGAGGCGGGACCCAGTACTTC.

Worth noting for this clonotype: A much larger clone differs by one base, so this may be a read error. The chain joins TRBV28 to TRBJ2-5, with 8 bases aligning to TRBD1. This CDR3 is built from 15 residues. Germline V gives CDR1 MDHEN, CDR2 SYDVKM. V shed 10 bases, J shed 4 bases, and the junction held 14 bases outside the gene matches. CDR3 in amino acids: CATSPETGVGETQYF. The CDR3 DNA follows: TGTGCCACGTCGCCGGAGACAGGGGTTGGAGAGACCCAGTACTTC.

Regarding this clonotype: A much larger clone is a single base away; this may be a read error. This chain joins TRBV28 and TRBJ1-1, with D possibly being TRBD1 (5 bases). The germline CDR1 and CDR2 sequences are MDHEN and SYDVKM. CDR3 length: 14 amino acids. Trimming removed 7 bases at V and 0 bases at J, with 12 bases between. Written as DNA, the CDR3 is TGTGCCAGCACTCGGTCGGGACTGAACACTGAAGCTTTCTTT. Translating it yields CASTRSGLNTEAFF. Using reference TRBV28 and TRBJ1-1 for the parts outside the CDR3, the full variable domain is DVKVTQSSRYLVKRTGEKVFLECVQDMDHENMFWYRQDPGLGLRLIYFSYDVKMKEKGDIPEGYSVSREKKERFSLILESASTNQTSMYLCASTRSGLNTEAFFGQGTRLTVV.

This clonotype appeared once. The chain uses TRBV6-2 or TRBV6-3 and TRBJ2-1, with D tentatively TRBD2 (6 bases). The germline V gene has CDR1 MNHEY and CDR2 SVGEGT. This CDR3 spans 16 amino acids. Trimming removed 0 bases from V and 8 bases from J, with 17 bases in between. CDR3 amino acids: CASSYSIRTTYDEQFF. The CDR3, as DNA: TGTGCCAGCAGTTACTCGATCAGGACTACATATGATGAGCAGTTCTTC.

A word on this clonotype: An end of the junction does not agree with germline; a read error may underlie this. J is TRBJ2-7 and V is TRBV20-1; 8 nucleotides match TRBD2. Germline loops: CDR1 DFQATT, CDR2 SNEGSKA (reference sequence). This CDR3 comprises 14 residues. CDR3 sequence: CSAERVAGSGEQCF. DNA of the CDR3: TGCAGTGCTGAGCGAGTAGCGGGGTCGGGGGAGCAGTGCTTC.

A remark on this clonotype: Being one base from a much bigger clone, this may be a read error. This rearrangement joins TRBV5-1 to TRBJ2-1; weak D call: TRBD1 (5 bases). This CDR3 contains 15 residues. Germline lookup yields CDR1 SGHRS and CDR2 YFSETQ. In DNA form, the CDR3 reads TGCGCCAACAGCTTGGCAGGGCCCCCAAACAATGAGCAGTTCTTC. Its protein product is CANSLAGPPNNEQFF.

A remark on this clonotype: One end of the junction fails to match germline, which may point to a read error. V and J are TRBV11-2 and TRBJ2-5; TRBD2 matches 9 bases. Per germline, CDR1 SGHAT and CDR2 FQNNGV. This CDR3 is built from 16 residues. This CDR3 is CASSYSRGSGRKTRYF. The CDR3 bases are TGTGCCAGTAGCTACTCCCGTGGTAGCGGGAGAAAGACACGGTACTTC.

As concerns this clonotype: The junction departs from the called germline gene at one end, perhaps through a read error. The chain is built from TRBV6-5 and TRBJ2-5; TRBD2 matches 10 bases. CDR1 and CDR2 from the germline V gene are MNHEY and SVGAGI. CDR3 size: 11 residues. The CDR3 nucleotides read TGTGCCAGCAGGCAAGCGGGAGGGGACCATTTC. Residues: CASRQAGGDHF.

Notes on this clonotype: The conserved phenylalanine or tryptophan is not found at the CDR3 terminus, so this likely reflects a read error. V is TRBV29-1 and J is TRBJ1-1; D gene ambiguous. The CDR3 totals 13 residues. Germline loops: CDR1 SQVTM, CDR2 ANQGSEA. V lost 4 bases and J 2 bases, leaving 11 bases between the germline ends. CDR3 amino acids: CSVGLTANTEAFS. The DNA of the CDR3 is TGCAGCGTTGGACTGACGGCTAACACTGAAGCTTTCTCT.

The rearrangement links TRBV5-1 to TRBJ2-7, with D perhaps TRBD2 (7 bases). V lost 7 bases and J 7 bases, leaving 24 bases between the germline ends. The CDR3 covers 15 residues. Per germline, CDR1 SGHRS and CDR2 YFSETQ. The CDR3 coding sequence is TGCGCCAGCGGCGCCACGACGGGGGGCTTAAGGGAGCAGTACTTC. It translates to CASGATTGGLREQYF.

In the case of this clonotype: A read error may explain this, as a much larger clone is one base away. The rearrangement joins TRBV30 to TRBJ1-3; D not resolved. The length of the CDR3 is 14 residues. Germline V lookup: CDR1 GTSNPN, CDR2 SVGIG (reference sequence). The V gene lost 3 bases and the J gene lost 3 bases, with 12 bases spanning the gap. CDR3 loop: CAWREGTYGNTIYF. CDR3 in DNA: TGTGCCTGGAGAGAAGGAACATATGGAAACACCATATATTTT.

There are many counts of this clonotype. The V call is TRBV6-1, the J call TRBJ2-2; D uncertain. The CDR3 length is 16 residues. The germline V and J ends were trimmed by 2 bases and 3 bases, with 13 bases remaining between them. Germline V gene sequence: CDR1 MNHNS, CDR2 SASEGT. The CDR3 here is CASSEWPGVDTGELFF. CDR3 bases: TGTGCCAGCAGTGAATGGCCTGGTGTTGACACCGGGGAGCTGTTTTTT.

This chain links TRBV6-5 with TRBJ1-5, with TRBD1 matching over 8 bases. The DNA matches TRBJ2-3 better at its end, which makes the J call doubtful. CDR3 size: 15 residues. Germline V CDR1 and CDR2: MNHEY, SVGAGI. In DNA, the CDR3 is TGTGCCAGCCGACGACAGGGGTTTAGTAATCAGCCCCAGTATTTT. Protein sequence: CASRRQGFSNQPQYF.